A selection of T cell receptor beta chains follows, all from one sample in a study of OX40 agonist ivuxolimab in advanced cancers. The repertoire was sequenced with immunoSEQ multiplex PCR; TCRdb's copy has only in-frame clones and lacks some. The data contain 72,000 or so clones, around 85% of them singletons. The source material was CD4+ or CD8+ T cells sorted from blood, sampled in a trial of the OX40 agonist ivuxolimab. These receptors were collected from an adult with an advanced solid tumor such as melanoma, head and neck, liver or kidney cancer. CDR3s include the opening cysteine and the closing phenylalanine or tryptophan. A D gene is named only where the DNA matches it firmly. Some rows have no size entry. The others give once, few or many, or a class for an expanded clone.

v_call: TRBV6-6
j_call: TRBJ2-7
d_call: .
clone_size: few
cdr3_aa: CASSLGGPGDEQYF
cdr3_nt: TGTGCCAGCAGTCTGGGGGGACCCGGCGACGAGCAGTACTTC

v_call: TRBV27
j_call: TRBJ1-2
d_call: .
clone_size: .
cdr3_aa: CASSLSMGAHYGYTF
cdr3_nt: TGTGCCAGCAGTTTATCGATGGGGGCCCACTATGGCTACACCTTC

v_call: TRBV6-1
j_call: TRBJ1-1
d_call: .
clone_size: .
cdr3_aa: CASSRGSTEAFF
cdr3_nt: TGTGCCAGCAGTAGGGGGAGCACTGAAGCTTTCTTT

v_call: TRBV30
j_call: TRBJ1-1
d_call: .
clone_size: .
cdr3_aa: CAWREQTNTEAFF
cdr3_nt: TGTGCCTGGAGGGAACAGACTAACACTGAAGCTTTCTTT

v_call: TRBV27
j_call: TRBJ2-6
d_call: .
clone_size: .
cdr3_aa: CATQSSGSRANVLTF
cdr3_nt: TGTGCCACTCAATCGTCGGGGTCAAGGGCCAACGTCCTGACTTTC

v_call: TRBV19
j_call: TRBJ2-7
d_call: .
clone_size: .
cdr3_aa: CASSINTFYEQYF
cdr3_nt: TGTGCCAGTAGTATTAACACCTTCTACGAGCAGTACTTC

v_call: TRBV7-9
j_call: TRBJ2-3
d_call: TRBD2
clone_size: .
cdr3_aa: CASSRGLATVADTQYF
cdr3_nt: TGTGCCAGCAGCAGGGGACTAGCGACTGTGGCAGATACGCAGTATTTT

v_call: TRBV7-3
j_call: TRBJ2-2
d_call: .
clone_size: .
cdr3_aa: CASSQLASVNTGELFF
cdr3_nt: TGTGCCAGCAGTCAACTTGCCTCGGTGAACACCGGGGAGCTGTTTTTT

v_call: TRBV2
j_call: TRBJ1-1
d_call: TRBD1
clone_size: .
cdr3_aa: CASSGQGGTEAFF
cdr3_nt: TGTGCCAGCAGTGGACAGGGTGGGACTGAAGCTTTCTTT

v_call: TRBV1
j_call: TRBJ2-7
d_call: .
clone_size: .
cdr3_aa: CTSSLNRQTSGSYEQYF
cdr3_nt: TGCACCAGCAGCCTTAACCGTCAGACTAGCGGGAGTTACGAGCAGTACTTC

v_call: TRBV6-1
j_call: TRBJ2-2
d_call: .
clone_size: .
cdr3_aa: CASSEYPTGISGELFF
cdr3_nt: TGTGCCAGCAGTGAATACCCAACGGGGATTAGCGGGGAGCTGTTTTTT

v_call: TRBV18
j_call: TRBJ1-6
d_call: TRBD1
clone_size: .
cdr3_aa: CASSPPTGTGNQVLHF
cdr3_nt: TGTGCCAGCTCACCACCGACAGGGACAGGGAATCAGGTCCTCCACTTT

v_call: TRBV7-2
j_call: TRBJ2-7
d_call: .
clone_size: .
cdr3_aa: CASSSPDSLSYEQYF
cdr3_nt: TGTGCCAGCAGCAGCCCCGATTCGCTTTCCTACGAGCAGTACTTC

v_call: TRBV29-1
j_call: TRBJ1-5
d_call: TRBD1
clone_size: .
cdr3_aa: CSVMTGGNQPQHF
cdr3_nt: TGCAGCGTCATGACAGGGGGAAATCAGCCCCAGCATTTT

v_call: TRBV28
j_call: TRBJ2-5
d_call: .
clone_size: .
cdr3_aa: CASSFGGEETQYF
cdr3_nt: TGTGCCAGCAGTTTCGGAGGGGAAGAGACCCAGTACTTC

v_call: TRBV9
j_call: TRBJ2-7
d_call: TRBD2
clone_size: once
cdr3_aa: CASSVEGAGGNYEQYF
cdr3_nt: TGTGCCAGCAGCGTAGAGGGTGCGGGGGGAAACTACGAGCAGTACTTC

v_call: TRBV6-5
j_call: TRBJ1-4
d_call: TRBD1
clone_size: .
cdr3_aa: CASSRGQGLNEKLFF
cdr3_nt: TGTGCCAGCAGCCGTGGACAGGGTTTAAATGAAAAACTGTTTTTT

v_call: TRBV7-9
j_call: TRBJ2-7
d_call: .
clone_size: .
cdr3_aa: CASTRDLYEQYF
cdr3_nt: TGTGCCAGCACCCGCGACCTATACGAGCAGTACTTC

v_call: TRBV5-1
j_call: TRBJ1-1
d_call: .
clone_size: once
cdr3_aa: CASSIRGIDTEAFF
cdr3_nt: TGCGCCAGCAGCATCAGGGGAATCGACACTGAAGCTTTCTTT

v_call: TRBV11-3
j_call: TRBJ2-3
d_call: TRBD2
clone_size: once
cdr3_aa: CASSPGETSGTDTQYF
cdr3_nt: TGTGCCAGCAGCCCCGGAGAGACTAGCGGCACAGATACGCAGTATTTT

v_call: TRBV7-9
j_call: TRBJ2-1
d_call: TRBD1
clone_size: .
cdr3_aa: CASSLERDRIYNEQFF
cdr3_nt: TGTGCCAGCAGCTTAGAACGGGACAGGATCTACAATGAGCAGTTCTTC

v_call: TRBV12-5
j_call: TRBJ1-4
d_call: TRBD1
clone_size: .
cdr3_aa: CASGLGQGATNEKLFF
cdr3_nt: TGTGCTAGTGGTTTGGGACAGGGCGCAACTAATGAAAAACTGTTTTTT

v_call: TRBV6-1
j_call: TRBJ1-4
d_call: .
clone_size: .
cdr3_aa: CASSEALLGAGGEKLFF
cdr3_nt: TGTGCCAGCAGTGAAGCGCTTCTCGGGGCTGGGGGTGAAAAACTGTTTTTT

v_call: TRBV5-6
j_call: TRBJ1-5
d_call: .
clone_size: .
cdr3_aa: CASNLGAGGGNQPQHF
cdr3_nt: TGTGCCAGCAATTTAGGGGCCGGAGGGGGCAATCAGCCCCAGCATTTT

v_call: TRBV19
j_call: TRBJ2-4
d_call: TRBD1
clone_size: .
cdr3_aa: CASRTGTGGLNIQYF
cdr3_nt: TGTGCCAGTAGGACCGGGACAGGGGGTCTGAACATTCAGTACTTC

v_call: TRBV5-1
j_call: TRBJ1-1
d_call: .
clone_size: .
cdr3_aa: CASSLAGTNTEAFF
cdr3_nt: TGCGCCAGCAGCTTAGCGGGAACGAACACTGAAGCTTTCTTT

v_call: TRBV9
j_call: TRBJ1-1
d_call: .
clone_size: .
cdr3_aa: CASSGRAGGLEAFF
cdr3_nt: TGTGCCAGCAGCGGACGCGCTGGCGGGTTAGAAGCTTTCTTT

v_call: TRBV5-1
j_call: TRBJ1-1
d_call: .
clone_size: .
cdr3_aa: CASSLAGMRYMNTEAFF
cdr3_nt: TGCGCCAGCAGCTTGGCCGGTATGAGATACATGAACACTGAAGCTTTCTTT

v_call: TRBV6-6
j_call: TRBJ2-7
d_call: .
clone_size: few
cdr3_aa: CASSSTDTSYEQYF
cdr3_nt: TGTGCCAGCAGTTCAACTGACACTTCCTACGAGCAGTACTTC

v_call: TRBV5-1
j_call: TRBJ1-2
d_call: TRBD1
clone_size: .
cdr3_aa: CASSLDTGAYGYTF
cdr3_nt: TGCGCCAGCAGCTTGGATACAGGGGCCTATGGCTACACCTTC

v_call: TRBV11-2
j_call: TRBJ1-3
d_call: .
clone_size: .
cdr3_aa: CASSFDVGAGGNTIYF
cdr3_nt: TGTGCCAGCAGCTTCGATGTAGGGGCAGGGGGAAACACCATATATTTT

v_call: TRBV5-4
j_call: TRBJ2-7
d_call: TRBD1
clone_size: few
cdr3_aa: CASSGQGSEQYF
cdr3_nt: TGTGCCAGCAGCGGACAGGGGAGCGAGCAGTACTTC

v_call: TRBV9
j_call: TRBJ1-1
d_call: .
clone_size: .
cdr3_aa: CASSPREGTHTEAFF
cdr3_nt: TGTGCCAGCAGCCCCCGGGAGGGTACCCACACTGAAGCTTTCTTT

v_call: TRBV19
j_call: TRBJ2-3
d_call: TRBD1
clone_size: few
cdr3_aa: CASSTPGQGGDTQYF
cdr3_nt: TGTGCCAGTAGTACGCCGGGACAGGGAGGAGATACGCAGTATTTT

v_call: TRBV30
j_call: TRBJ1-1
d_call: .
clone_size: once
cdr3_aa: CAWAPMNTEAFF
cdr3_nt: TGTGCCTGGGCCCCGATGAACACTGAAGCTTTCTTT